This T cell receptor beta chain appears in the sequencing data of a study of cytomegalovirus exposure and HLA in healthy donors. CDR1 and CDR2 (germline): SGHNT, YYREEE (reference sequence). This CDR3 has 15 amino acids. V was shortened by 0 bases and J by 3 bases, with 11 bases between the two germline ends. Primers for the PCR totalled 60 Vbeta and 13 Jbeta. Some clones are missing from TCRdb's copy, which holds only in-frame ones; the method was immunoSEQ multiplex PCR. The data show under 200,000 clones, 75% seen once. This clonotype originated in a male donor in good health and CMV-seronegative. Sequenced input: PBMCs. The rearrangement uses TRBV5-4 and TRBJ2-3; D may be TRBD2 (7 bases). In nucleotides, the CDR3 is TGTGCCAGCAGCTTGGACGGGGGGCCGACAGATACGCAGTATTTT. Translation: CASSLDGGPTDTQYF.